Each of the 3 T cell receptor beta chains below was sequenced from the same sample in a study of long-term antiretroviral therapy in people with HIV. The immunoSEQ assay was v3.0, run at survey level. Clones were read by immunoSEQ multiplex PCR, and TCRdb kept only the in-frame ones, dropping some. The top ten hold 15% to 20% of the sample, which has about 15,000 clones, roughly 80% seen once. Sequenced material: unsorted PBMCs, taken just before starting antiretroviral therapy. Source of these receptors: a man aged 40-55 years with HIV.

The J gene is TRBJ2-1, the V gene TRBV4-1; TRBD1 is a possible D gene (6 bases). The V and J ends lost 0 bases and 7 bases respectively, with 19 bases between them. The germline V gene has CDR1 MGHRA and CDR2 YSYEKL. CDR3 length: 17 amino acids. The CDR3 region is CASSQESEGDGRNEQFF. Here the CDR3 DNA reads TGCGCCAGCAGCCAAGAGAGTGAGGGGGACGGTCGGAATGAGCAGTTCTTC.

A remark on this clone: The identical CDR3 is also encoded by other nucleotide sequences in the sample. The CDR3 loop is CASSITSSYEQYF. CDR3 nucleotides: TGTGCCAGTAGTATTACATCATCCTACGAGCAGTACTTC. V usage is TRBV19 and J usage is TRBJ2-7; no clear D. There are 13 residues in the CDR3. V shed 3 bases and J shed 1 base, with 7 bases lying between them. In germline, CDR1 is LNHDA, CDR2 SQIVND (reference sequence).

The chain combines TRBV5-1 with TRBJ2-2; D may be TRBD2 (5 bases). Deletions cut 3 bases from V and 2 bases from J, with 17 bases between. The CDR3 has 17 amino acids. Germline V gene data show CDR1 as SGHRS and CDR2 as YFSETQ. The CDR3 loop reads CASSYMRTGGNTGELFF. The CDR3 DNA reads TGCGCCAGCAGCTACATGAGGACTGGCGGAAACACCGGGGAGCTGTTTTTT.